The 7 T cell receptor beta chains reported below all come from one sample, sequenced in a study of T cells in Graves' hyperthyroidism and ophthalmopathy. Amplified TCR beta CDR3 regions came from RNA transcripts. In the first-round RT-PCR of the TCR CDR3, the HTBI primer set was used. Using its own MiXCR run on the multiplex PCR reads, TCRdb lists one record per CDR3 protein. Counted here are roughly 280,000 distinct CDR3 sequences, about 20% occurring once; the ten biggest clones make up around 64%. Input material: blood. The receptors come from a man aged 25 to 40 with Graves' ophthalmopathy.

The V gene is TRBV27, the J gene TRBJ2-1; 10 nucleotides agree with TRBD1. Germline-derived CDR1 and CDR2 are MNHEY and SMNVEV (reference sequence). The CDR3 extends over 17 amino acids. With 4 bases clipped from V and 5 bases from J, the junction kept 11 bases outside the gene matches. In DNA form, the CDR3 reads TGTGCCAGCAGTTCCATCGCGGGACAGGGGAAGAACAATGAGCAGTTCTTC. As protein: CASSSIAGQGKNNEQFF.

The table lists this clonotype with a few counts. The V gene is TRBV7-9, the J gene TRBJ2-1; 11 bases line up with TRBD1. V lost 5 bases and J lost 7; bases outside the gene matches: 10. The CDR3 runs to 16 residues. The germline CDR1 and CDR2 sequences are SEHNR and FQNEAQ (reference sequence). DNA of the CDR3: TGTGCCAGCAGCCCCGTGGACAGGGGGCTAAAGAATGAGCAGTTCTTC. Its translation is CASSPVDRGLKNEQFF.

The gene calls are TRBV7-6 and TRBJ2-1, with 8 bases that match TRBD1. The ends lost 2 bases at V and 6 bases at J; junction bases unmatched: 3. Germline CDR1 reads SGHVS; CDR2 reads FNYEAQ. The CDR3 is 14 amino acids. The CDR3 DNA reads TGTGCCAGCAGCTTATCCACAGGGGGCAATGAGCAGTTCTTC. Translated, it gives CASSLSTGGNEQFF.

The V call is TRBV7-8, the J call TRBJ2-6; the match to TRBD1 covers 11 bases. Trimming at V came to 5 bases and at J to 0 bases, leaving 6 bases not matched to a gene. Germline CDR1 SGHVS, CDR2 FQNEAQ. This CDR3 region has 18 residues. The DNA of the CDR3 is TGTGCCAGCAGCCTTAGGGGACAGGGGGGCTCTGGGGCCAACGTCCTGACTTTC. The encoded protein is CASSLRGQGGSGANVLTF. The variable domain in full, with the rest retrieved from reference TRBV7-8 and TRBJ2-6, is GAGVSQSPRYKVAKRGQDVALRCDPISGHVSLFWYQQALGQGPEFLTYFQNEAQLDKSGLPSDRFFAERPEGSVSTLKIQRTQQEDSAVYLCASSLRGQGGSGANVLTFGAGSRLTVL.

This clonotype was detected a few times. J is TRBJ2-1 and V is TRBV11-3; the match to TRBD1 covers 8 bases. Looked up from germline, CDR1 is SGHNT and CDR2 is YENEEA. Unmatched junction bases numbered 5, after V lost 3 bases and J lost 10 bases. The CDR3 contains 13 residues. The DNA of the CDR3 is TGTGCCAGCAGCTTCGGACAGGGTGGAGAGCAGTTCTTC. This sequence encodes CASSFGQGGEQFF.

This clonotype was observed a few times. This rearrangement joins TRBV6-1 to TRBJ1-1, with a possible D match to TRBD1 (5 bases). From germline, CDR1 is MNHNS and CDR2 SASEGT. The CDR3 covers 12 residues. The V gene lost 6 bases and the J gene lost 0 bases, with 5 bases spanning the gap. The CDR3 is CASRQVNTEAFF. CDR3 nucleotide sequence: TGTGCCAGCAGACAGGTGAACACTGAAGCTTTCTTT.

In this sample, this clonotype turned up many times. The J gene is TRBJ1-1, the V gene TRBV30; D possibly corresponds to TRBD1 (6 bases). Germline V gene lookup returns CDR1 GTSNPN and CDR2 SVGIG (reference sequence). Trimming shortened V by 8 bases and J by 2 bases, and 21 bases separated the two germline ends. This CDR3 is built from 15 residues. The CDR3 spells CAQAGALKGNTEAFF. The CDR3, as DNA: TGTGCCCAGGCGGGGGCACTGAAGGGAAACACTGAAGCTTTCTTT.